Each of the 13 T cell receptor beta chains below was sequenced from the same sample in a study of T cell responses to AZD1222 COVID-19 vaccine. Sequencing used immunoSEQ multiplex PCR; TCRdb keeps in-frame clones, though not all of them. The sample has about 180,000 clones, less than 90% seen once. Material: peripheral blood, obtained on day 0 of AZD1222 vaccination. These receptor sequences come from an adult in good health.

This clone occurred once. V gene TRBV24-1 combines with J gene TRBJ2-7, with 10 bases identical to TRBD1. CDR1 is KGHDR, CDR2 SFDVKD, per germline. This CDR3 has 15 amino acids. CDR3 bases: TGTGCGCCCAGGAAGGAAGGGGACAGGGGATACGAGCAGTACGTC. It translates to CAPRKEGDRGYEQYV.

The chain carries TRBV7-8 and TRBJ1-4; D is perhaps TRBD1 (5 bases). This CDR3 is 17 amino acids long. Per germline, CDR1 SGHVS and CDR2 FQNEAQ. Trimming pared 2 bases from V and 4 bases from J, leaving 17 bases between. CDR3 in DNA: TGTGCCAGCAGCTTAAATACGGGACGGCGAAGTAATGAAAAACTGTTTTTT. This translates into CASSLNTGRRSNEKLFF.

The chain joins TRBV6-1 to TRBJ2-7; D ambiguous. Trimming took 0 bases from V and 9 from J, leaving 12 bases between them. Germline CDR1 is MNHNS and CDR2 is SASEGT. This CDR3 spans 13 amino acids. The CDR3 protein is CASSEAGRGRQYV. CDR3 nucleotides: TGTGCCAGCAGTGAAGCGGGTCGCGGTAGGCAGTACGTC.

V usage is TRBV6-5 and J usage is TRBJ2-7, with D unresolved. Germline V gene sequence: CDR1 MNHEY, CDR2 SVGAGI. There are 13 residues in the CDR3. Trimming took 4 bases from V and 1 from J, leaving 8 bases between them. The CDR3 loop reads CASSSMRSYEQYF. The CDR3, as DNA: TGTGCCAGCAGTTCTATGAGATCCTACGAGCAGTACTTC.

This clone is a singleton in its sample. The chain joins TRBV3-1 (or the pseudogene TRBV3-2) to TRBJ1-1; D not resolved. Trimming shortened V by 1 base and J by 9 bases, and 18 bases separated the two germline ends. Looked up from germline, CDR1 is LGHDT and CDR2 is YNNKEL (reference sequence). CDR3 length: 15 amino acids. CDR3 sequence (DNA): TGTGCCAGCAGCCAAGCCCATCAAATGGGGTCCCAAGCTTTCTTT. Its protein is CASSQAHQMGSQAFF.

The chain recombines TRBV7-2 with TRBJ1-3; no definite D call. CDR1 and CDR2 (germline): SGHTA, FQGNSA. Trimming stripped 1 base from V and 0 bases from J, with 4 bases between. CDR3 size: 14 residues. The CDR3 DNA reads as TGTGCCAGCAGCTTAGGGGACTCTGGAAACACCATATATTTT. It codes for CASSLGDSGNTIYF.

The chain links TRBV5-8 to TRBJ1-4; TRBD1 agrees at 7 bases. V was pared by 1 base and J by 0 bases, with 3 bases of the junction left unmatched. The germline gives CDR1 SGHTS, CDR2 YDEGEE. The CDR3 runs to 16 residues. DNA of the CDR3: TGTGCCAGCAGCTTGTACAGGGGTGCAACTAATGAAAAACTGTTTTTT. Its protein is CASSLYRGATNEKLFF.

The chain carries TRBV7-3 and TRBJ1-6; D might be TRBD1 (6 bases). Trimming pared 0 bases from V and 9 bases from J, leaving 15 bases between. In germline, CDR1 is SGHTA, CDR2 FQGTGA. The CDR3 is made up of 16 amino acids. CDR3 nucleotide sequence: TGTGCCAGCAGCTTAACCCAACAGGGTTTAGGTTCACCCCTCCACTTT. Amino acids: CASSLTQQGLGSPLHF.

J is TRBJ1-3 and V is TRBV3-1 (or the pseudogene TRBV3-2), with 9 bases lining up with TRBD1. CDR1 is LGHDT and CDR2 is YNNKEL in the germline V gene (reference sequence). Unmatched junction bases numbered 3, after V lost 2 bases and J lost 1 base. The CDR3 loop spans 16 amino acids. The CDR3 loop is CASSQHGTGSGNTIYF. The CDR3 region has the DNA TGTGCCAGCAGCCAACACGGGACAGGGTCTGGAAACACCATATATTTT.

The chain uses TRBV11-2 and TRBJ2-3; the D gene is possibly TRBD1 (6 bases). Germline values: CDR1 SGHAT, CDR2 FQNNGV. This CDR3 has 14 residues. V was cut by 2 bases and J by 4 bases, with 10 bases left in between. CDR3 nucleotides: TGTGCCAGCAGCTTAAGCAGGGGCGCAGATACGCAGTATTTT. Protein sequence: CASSLSRGADTQYF. The whole variable domain, remainder taken from reference TRBV11-2 and TRBJ2-3, is EAGVAQSPRYKIIEKRQSVAFWCNPISGHATLYWYQQILGQGPKLLIQFQNNGVVDDSQLPKDRFSAERLKGVDSTLKIQPAKLEDSAVYLCASSLSRGADTQYFGPGTRLTVL.

This chain links TRBV7-9 with TRBJ1-1; 8 bases are shared with TRBD1. In germline, CDR1 is SEHNR, CDR2 FQNEAQ (reference sequence). V lost 2 bases, J lost 6 bases, and 8 bases stayed unmatched. The CDR3 loop spans 15 amino acids. Here the CDR3 reads CASSLTSDRVAEAFF. The CDR3 DNA is TGTGCCAGCAGCTTAACCTCGGACAGGGTAGCTGAAGCTTTCTTT. The whole variable domain, filled in from reference TRBV7-9 and TRBJ1-1, reads DTGVSQNPRHKITKRGQNVTFRCDPISEHNRLYWYRQTLGQGPEFLTYFQNEAQLEKSRLLSDRFSAERPKGSFSTLEIQRTEQGDSAMYLCASSLTSDRVAEAFFGQGTRLTVV.

The V gene is TRBV7-2, the J gene TRBJ2-7, with D tentatively TRBD1 or TRBD2 (5 bases each). V was cut by 1 base and J by 9 bases, with 13 bases left in between. Germline loops: CDR1 SGHTA, CDR2 FQGNSA. The CDR3 spans 13 residues. The CDR3 coding sequence is TGTGCCAGCAGCTTAGATCGGGGCGCGGGGCAGTACTTC. It is translated as CASSLDRGAGQYF.

The V gene is TRBV10-3, the J gene TRBJ1-2, with D unclear. Germline-derived CDR1 and CDR2 are ENHRY and SYGVKD. V shed 3 bases and J shed 2 bases, with 13 bases lying between them. The CDR3 consists of 15 residues. CDR3 sequence reads: CAISDSSSQNYGYTF. For the CDR3, the DNA is TGTGCCATCAGTGACAGTTCGAGCCAAAACTATGGCTACACCTTC.